Following are 26 T cell receptor beta chains from one sample sequenced in a study of cytomegalovirus exposure and HLA in healthy donors. The PCR made use of 60 Vbeta and 13 Jbeta primers. Assay used: immunoSEQ multiplex PCR; TCRdb lists only in-frame clones, some missing. Found here are roughly 200,000 clones, around 83% of them singletons; the top ten hold 1.6%. Sequencing was carried out using PBMCs. These receptors originate from a man over 45 in good health and CMV-seronegative.

The chain employs TRBV4-1 and TRBJ1-1; 8 bases line up with TRBD1. The CDR3 sequence is 17 residues long. J was trimmed by 5 bases and V by 1 base; bases with no gene match: 12. CDR1 is MGHRA, CDR2 YSYEKL, per germline. CDR3 amino acids: CASSQGRQGARGTEAFF. The CDR3 bases are TGCGCCAGCAGCCAAGGTCGGCAGGGGGCGCGAGGGACTGAAGCTTTCTTT.

A note on this clone: Its ends do not fully match the called genes, so a read error is possible. The chain's CDR3 is CASSLGQGLSSLFF. CDR3 nucleotides: TGCGCCAGCAGCTTGGGACAGGGTCTCTCCTCGCTGTTCTTC. This chain connects TRBV5-1 to TRBJ1-2; TRBD1 aligns across 7 bases. The CDR3 extends over 14 amino acids. Germline CDR1 SGHRS, CDR2 YFSETQ.

The chain joins TRBV7-2 to TRBJ2-1, with 11 bases aligning to TRBD2. The V segment lost 1 base and the J segment 6 bases; nucleotides outside the gene matches: 5. CDR1 SGHTA and CDR2 FQGNSA come from the germline V gene. The CDR3 is 16 amino acids. The CDR3 here is CASSLVIAGGPNEQFF. The CDR3 nucleotides read TGTGCCAGCAGCTTAGTGATAGCGGGAGGGCCCAATGAGCAGTTCTTC.

V gene TRBV6-5 combines with J gene TRBJ2-6, with unresolved D. In germline, CDR1 is MNHEY, CDR2 SVGAGI. V was pared by 4 bases and J by 0 bases, with 7 bases between. The CDR3 length is 15 residues. The CDR3 DNA follows: TGTGCCAGCAGTTCGGTCCTCTCTGGGGCCAACGTCCTGACTTTC. This gives the protein CASSSVLSGANVLTF.

V gene TRBV28 combines with J gene TRBJ2-1; D may be TRBD2 (6 bases). The ends were cut back, 6 bases at V and 8 bases at J, with 20 bases in the middle. Germline V gene data show CDR1 as MDHEN and CDR2 as SYDVKM. This CDR3 region has 15 residues. CDR3 in DNA: TGTGCCAGCAGATCTTCGGGCGGGGTGGTTCATGAGCAGTTCTTC. As protein: CASRSSGGVVHEQFF.

The chain combines TRBV7-2 with TRBJ1-5; TRBD1 aligns across 7 bases. Germline V gene sequence: CDR1 SGHTA, CDR2 FQGNSA. Trimming removed 1 base from V and 3 bases from J; junction bases left unmatched: 6. CDR3 size: 16 residues. The CDR3 nucleotides are TGTGCCAGCAGCTTAGTTTGGGACAGCCCCAATCAGCCCCAGCATTTT. Residues: CASSLVWDSPNQPQHF. Full variable domain (missing parts from reference TRBV7-2 and TRBJ1-5): GAGVSQSPSNKVTEKGKDVELRCDPISGHTALYWYRQSLGQGLEFLIYFQGNSAPDKSGLPSDRFSAERTGGSVSTLTIQRTQQEDSAVYLCASSLVWDSPNQPQHFGDGTRLSIL.

V is TRBV4-3 and J is TRBJ2-1; TRBD2 is a possible D gene (6 bases). The CDR3 consists of 16 residues. The germline gives CDR1 LGHNA, CDR2 YSLEER. V shed 0 bases and J shed 9 bases, with 18 bases lying between them. In nucleotides, the CDR3 is TGCGCCAGCAGCCAAGACGGGGCGGGATTTCTAGGTGAGCAGTTCTTC. The encoded protein is CASSQDGAGFLGEQFF.

The rearrangement joins TRBV27 to TRBJ2-7; D not certain. Deletions cut 3 bases from V and 3 bases from J, with 12 bases between. The CDR3 is made up of 14 amino acids. CDR1 and CDR2 (germline): MNHEY, SMNVEV (reference sequence). The CDR3 nucleotides are TGTGCCAGCAGTTTTTTGGGCAGAAGCTACGAGCAGTACTTC. Translation: CASSFLGRSYEQYF.

The rearrangement uses TRBV6-5 and TRBJ1-2; TRBD1 matches at 8 bases. The length of the CDR3 is 14 residues. The germline V gene encodes CDR1 MNHEY and CDR2 SVGAGI. V was pared by 6 bases and J by 8 bases, with 11 bases of the junction left unmatched. The CDR3, as DNA: TGTGCCAGCAGAATTGGACAGGGAGGGACCGGCTACACCTTC. This translates into CASRIGQGGTGYTF.

This sequence joins TRBV5-3 and TRBJ2-3, with a possible D match to TRBD2 (5 bases). TRBV5-3 carries the ORF label, with uncertain function. The CDR3 totals 16 residues. V lost 4 bases and J 3 bases, leaving 18 bases between the germline ends. CDR3 sequence (DNA): TGTGCCAGAAGCCGCGGAGCACTAGGTCAAACAGATACGCAGTATTTT. Amino acids: CARSRGALGQTDTQYF.

The rearrangement joins TRBV5-1 to TRBJ2-5, with 13 bases matching TRBD2. From germline, CDR1 is SGHRS and CDR2 YFSETQ. The CDR3 is made up of 15 amino acids. The V and J ends lost 4 bases and 3 bases, in that order; junction bases with no gene match: 3. CDR3 region: CASSPGLAGEETQYF. The CDR3 DNA follows: TGCGCCAGCAGCCCAGGACTAGCGGGGGAAGAGACCCAGTACTTC. Filled out from reference TRBV5-1 and TRBJ2-5, the complete variable domain reads KAGVTQTPRYLIKTRGQQVTLSCSPISGHRSVSWYQQTPGQGLQFLFEYFSETQRNKGNFPGRFSGRQFSNSRSEMNVSTLELGDSALYLCASSPGLAGEETQYFGPGTRLLVL.

The chain recombines TRBV19 with TRBJ1-4; D is perhaps TRBD1 (5 bases). The CDR3 is 15 amino acids. Trimming cost V 3 bases and J 9 bases, with 17 bases left between them. Germline assignment: CDR1 LNHDA and CDR2 SQIVND (reference sequence). The CDR3: CASSIHPRDSKKLFF. In nucleotides, the CDR3 is TGTGCCAGTAGTATTCACCCCAGGGACTCAAAAAAACTGTTTTTT.

CDR3 region: CASTPRVPGNTIYF. CDR3 in DNA: TGTGCCAGCACCCCCAGGGTGCCCGGAAACACCATATATTTT. The chain uses TRBV9 and TRBJ1-3, with D perhaps TRBD1 (5 bases). Trimming removed 6 bases from V and 4 bases from J, with 14 bases in between. Germline V gene data show CDR1 as SGDLS and CDR2 as YYNGEE. This CDR3 comprises 14 residues.

The chain employs TRBV7-8 and TRBJ2-5; 8 nucleotides match TRBD1. Germline V lookup: CDR1 SGHVS, CDR2 FQNEAQ. This CDR3 contains 15 residues. Germline trimming cut 4 bases from V and 5 bases from J; bases unmatched to any gene: 9. CDR3 sequence reads: CASSSRQGIGETQYF. The CDR3 DNA reads as TGTGCCAGCAGCTCCAGACAGGGGATCGGGGAGACCCAGTACTTC.

V is TRBV28 and J is TRBJ2-1, with D unclear. The V and J ends lost 3 bases and 9 bases respectively, with 9 bases between them. CDR1 MDHEN and CDR2 SYDVKM come from the germline V gene. The CDR3 is 12 residues long. The CDR3 region has the DNA TGTGCCAGCAGTTTCGCGGTTTTTGAGCAGTTCTTC. This sequence encodes CASSFAVFEQFF.

The chain recombines TRBV30 with TRBJ2-3, with TRBD2 matching 8 bases. Germline-derived CDR1 and CDR2 are GTSNPN and SVGIG (reference sequence). There are 14 residues in the CDR3. The J segment lost 4 bases and the V segment lost 0 bases, leaving 3 bases of the junction unmatched. DNA for the CDR3: TGTGCCTGGAGTGTAGCGGGGGCGGCAGATACGCAGTATTTT. Its protein is CAWSVAGAADTQYF. Full variable domain (rest looked up from reference TRBV30 and TRBJ2-3): SQTIHQWPATLVQPVGSPLSLECTVEGTSNPNLYWYRQAAGRGLQLLFYSVGIGQISSEVPQNLSASRPQDRQFILSSKKLLLSDSGFYLCAWSVAGAADTQYFGPGTRLTVL.

The V gene is TRBV15, the J gene TRBJ2-3; 8 bases fit TRBD2. V lost 0 bases to trimming and J lost 3 bases; unmatched junction nucleotides: 5. The CDR3 spans 16 residues. Germline CDR1 is LNHNV and CDR2 is YYDKDF (reference sequence). CDR3 sequence: CATSRDWREATDTQYF. The CDR3 region has the DNA TGTGCCACCAGCAGAGATTGGCGGGAGGCAACAGATACGCAGTATTTT.

The chain employs TRBV28 and TRBJ2-5; 9 bases are a match to TRBD2. V lost 3 bases and J lost 5; bases outside the gene matches: 7. Germline CDR1 reads MDHEN; CDR2 reads SYDVKM. This CDR3 contains 15 residues. CDR3 coding DNA: TGTGCCAGCAGTTTCCCAGCTAGCGGGAAGGAGACCCAGTACTTC. This encodes CASSFPASGKETQYF.

The chain employs TRBV7-2 and TRBJ2-7, with unresolved D. In germline, CDR1 is SGHTA, CDR2 FQGNSA. The CDR3 loop spans 17 amino acids. The ends were cut back, 0 bases at V and 2 bases at J, with 17 bases in the middle. CDR3 sequence: CASSLAYSPLTPYEQYF. DNA for the CDR3: TGTGCCAGCAGCTTAGCCTACAGCCCCCTTACCCCCTACGAGCAGTACTTC.

Written as DNA, the CDR3 is TGTGCCAGCAGCCATGTCTGGGGCAACATGAACACTGAAGCTTTCTTT. Amino acids: CASSHVWGNMNTEAFF. The chain is built from TRBV9 and TRBJ1-1; tentative D call: TRBD1 (5 bases). The V end was cut by 4 bases, the J end by 0 bases, with 16 bases between. The length of the CDR3 is 16 residues. From germline, CDR1 is SGDLS and CDR2 YYNGEE.

The chain links TRBV20-1 to TRBJ2-1; 7 nucleotides align to TRBD2. The J segment lost 8 bases and the V segment lost 3 bases, leaving 1 base of the junction unmatched. Germline-derived CDR1 and CDR2 are DFQATT and SNEGSKA (reference sequence). The CDR3 sequence is 11 residues long. The CDR3 spells CSASREDEQFF. The CDR3 DNA is TGCAGTGCTAGTCGGGAGGATGAGCAGTTCTTC.

CDR3 amino acids: CASSEGSVQETQYF. The CDR3 DNA sequence: TGTGCCAGCAGTGAAGGATCAGTTCAAGAGACCCAGTACTTC. The J gene is TRBJ2-5, the V gene TRBV2, with unresolved D. The germline CDR1 and CDR2 sequences are SNHLY and FYNNEI. The CDR3 contains 14 residues. The germline V and J ends were trimmed by 1 base and 2 bases, with 8 bases remaining between them. Variable domain in full (rest from reference TRBV2 and TRBJ2-5): EPEVTQTPSHQVTQMGQEVILRCVPISNHLYFYWYRQILGQKVEFLVSFYNNEISEKSEIFDDQFSVERPDGSNFTLKIRSTKLEDSAMYFCASSEGSVQETQYFGPGTRLLVL.

The chain is built from TRBV20-1 and TRBJ2-7, with D maybe TRBD1 (6 bases). Germline assignment: CDR1 DFQATT and CDR2 SNEGSKA (reference sequence). The CDR3 has 11 residues. DNA of the CDR3: TGCAGCGGGACAAATAACTACGAGCAGTACTTC. Translating gives CSGTNNYEQYF.

The gene calls are TRBV5-6 and TRBJ2-3; D possibly corresponds to TRBD2 (7 bases). This CDR3 region has 15 residues. The V end was cut by 5 bases, the J end by 4 bases, with 17 bases between. Germline V gene data show CDR1 as SGHDT and CDR2 as YYEEEE. CDR3 in DNA: TGTGCCAGCAGGGGGAGGGGGAGGGGTGCAGATACGCAGTATTTT. Protein sequence: CASRGRGRGADTQYF.

The V and J genes are TRBV9 and TRBJ2-5; 8 positions match TRBD2. Looked up from germline, CDR1 is SGDLS and CDR2 is YYNGEE. The V gene end was trimmed by 4 bases and the J gene end by 2 bases; junction bases not matched to a gene: 7. The CDR3 is 15 residues long. DNA for the CDR3: TGTGCCAGCAGCCCCCGACTAGCGCAACAAGAGACCCAGTACTTC. This encodes CASSPRLAQQETQYF.

The V and J genes are TRBV6-5 and TRBJ2-7; TRBD2 aligns across 11 bases. Trimming took 7 bases from V and 4 from J; bases not matched to a gene: 3. Germline lookup yields CDR1 MNHEY and CDR2 SVGAGI. The CDR3 consists of 13 residues. CDR3: CASTGTSGYEQYF. The CDR3 bases are TGTGCCAGCACCGGGACTAGCGGTTACGAGCAGTACTTC.